The entry below gives a single T cell receptor (beta chain) sequence along with its context. The antigen is unknown. This record belongs to a study of T cell responses to AZD1222 COVID-19 vaccine. CDR3 length: 16 amino acids. J gave up 5 bases and V 3 bases, and 6 bases lay outside the gene matches. Germline V gives CDR1 SEHNR, CDR2 FQNEAQ (reference sequence). The assay was immunoSEQ multiplex PCR, and TCRdb's table has in-frame clones only and misses some. The table shows about 80,000 clones, with roughly 88% occurring only once. Notes on the study in general: Repertoires were sampled only after the peak T cell response.

The chain employs TRBV7-9 and TRBJ1-4; 10 bases map to TRBD1. Specimen: peripheral blood, collected 28 days after the second AZD1222 dose. The clonotype was recovered from an adult who received the AZD1222 COVID-19 vaccine. As DNA, the CDR3 is TGTGCCAGCAGCTTCAATCTGGACAGGGGGAATGAAAAACTGTTTTTT. Encoded protein: CASSFNLDRGNEKLFF.